This T cell receptor beta chain was found in a study of spatial heterogeneity in lung cancer. Time point of the sample: sample taken at primary tumor resection. In each case, whole RNA from tumor, nontumor lung or frozen PBMC was sequenced unsorted. TCRdb ran MiXCR on the 5' RACE reads and lists one entry per CDR3 protein. This table has roughly 80,000 distinct CDR3 sequences, around 13% appearing once. Only a few counts were recorded for this clonotype. Germline CDR1 reads ENHRY; CDR2 reads SYGVKD. CDR3 length: 13 amino acids. The ends were cut back, 6 bases at V and 3 bases at J, with 11 bases in the middle.

The sequences come from PBMCs, collected at surgery. The J gene is TRBJ2-5, the V gene TRBV10-3, with D possibly matching TRBD1 (6 bases). The sequence was obtained from a male donor with early-stage non-small cell lung cancer. CDR3 in amino acids: CAIRPRDKETQYF. The CDR3 DNA sequence: TGTGCCATCAGACCACGGGACAAAGAGACCCAGTACTTC.